The 25 T cell receptor beta chains listed next were all sequenced from one sample in a study of regulatory T cells in long-lasting Graves disease. Specified time point: persistent/refractory GD, antithyroid drugs over 5 years with positive TRAb. PBMCs provided the RNA from which the TCR library was made. Researchers made TCR beta libraries by using iRepertoire HTBI primers and running Arm-PCR on CDR3 regions. TCRdb independently ran MiXCR on the multiplex PCR reads; one entry per CDR3 protein. Of approximately 400,000 distinct CDR3 sequences listed, around 20% are singletons. Sequencing was performed on peripheral blood mononuclear cells (PBMCs), taken when the disease was refractory, from a patient treated with antithyroid drugs. The receptors here all came from a female donor with Graves disease.

This clonotype occurred many times. V gene TRBV11-2 combines with J gene TRBJ2-7; maybe TRBD2 (5 bases). The CDR3 extends over 16 amino acids. Trimming took 2 bases from V and 3 from J, leaving 17 bases between them. Germline V gene sequence: CDR1 SGHAT, CDR2 FQNNGV. CDR3 bases: TGTGCCAGCAGCTTACCAGCGGTCTCAGTGGGCTACGAGCAGTACTTC. It translates to CASSLPAVSVGYEQYF.

This clonotype was observed many times. The CDR3 DNA follows: TGTGCCAGTACCGCAGGCTCCGCGGGATTCCGGGCTTTCTTT. Its protein product is CASTAGSAGFRAFF. The gene calls are TRBV19 and TRBJ1-1; no firm D call. The CDR3 loop spans 14 amino acids. V lost 7 bases and J 11 bases, leaving 23 bases between the germline ends. Germline V gene data show CDR1 as LNHDA and CDR2 as SQIVND (reference sequence).

At least ten counts were recorded for this clonotype. This chain joins TRBV12-3 or TRBV12-4 and TRBJ1-2, with TRBD1 identical over 8 bases. J gave up 6 bases and V 6 bases, and 6 bases lay outside the gene matches. The CDR3 has 13 amino acids. CDR3 in DNA: TGTGCCAGCAGCGACAGGGGAGTTCATGGCTACACCTTC. Its translation is CASSDRGVHGYTF.

This clonotype was found many times. This chain links TRBV28 with TRBJ1-1; D may be TRBD1 (6 bases). The CDR3 covers 13 residues. Trimming took 7 bases from V and 8 from J, leaving 17 bases between them. CDR1 is MDHEN, CDR2 SYDVKM, per germline. The CDR3 spells CASTVRGGIEAFF. Here the CDR3 DNA reads TGTGCCAGCACCGTAAGGGGGGGTATCGAAGCTTTCTTT.

This clonotype showed up many times. The chain has TRBV28 and TRBJ1-1; D remains ambiguous. CDR1 is MDHEN, CDR2 SYDVKM, per germline. The CDR3 covers 12 residues. Trimming shortened V by 8 bases and J by 5 bases, and 12 bases separated the two germline ends. This CDR3 reads CASSWGETEAFF. The CDR3, as DNA: TGTGCCAGCTCCTGGGGTGAAACTGAAGCTTTCTTT.

This clonotype appeared many times. The chain is built from TRBV6-1 and TRBJ2-7; 7 nucleotides agree with TRBD2. The CDR3 has 12 amino acids. Losses at the gene ends were 6 bases for V and 3 bases for J; bases not matched to a gene: 2. In germline, CDR1 is MNHNS, CDR2 SASEGT. Here the CDR3 DNA reads TGTGCCAGCAGCAGGGAGGGCTACGAGCAGTACTTC. This sequence encodes CASSREGYEQYF.

This clonotype was picked up many times. J is TRBJ2-7 and V is TRBV7-9; D is uncertain. The V end was cut by 6 bases, the J end by 7 bases, with 13 bases between. The CDR3 consists of 12 residues. CDR1 is SEHNR, CDR2 FQNEAQ, per germline (reference sequence). The CDR3: CASSRTAIEQYF. DNA of the CDR3: TGTGCCAGCAGTCGCACCGCGATTGAGCAGTACTTC.

The V and J genes are TRBV5-8 and TRBJ1-2; D gene uncertain. V gave up 4 bases and J gave up 4 bases, with 11 bases separating them. Germline V CDR1 and CDR2: SGHTS, YDEGEE. The CDR3 contains 13 residues. CDR3 nucleotide sequence: TGTGCCAGCAGCCAGAGGACGGCCTATGGCTACACCTTC. Translated: CASSQRTAYGYTF.

The V and J genes are TRBV18 and TRBJ2-7, with a possible D match to TRBD2 (5 bases). CDR3 length equals 13 residues. Deletions cut 0 bases from V and 3 bases from J, with 6 bases between. Germline CDR1 and CDR2: KGHSH and LQKENI. The CDR3 reads CASSPPEVYEQYF. CDR3 DNA: TGTGCCAGCTCACCACCGGAGGTCTACGAGCAGTACTTC.

This sequence joins TRBV5-1 and TRBJ1-1; D gene unclear. The CDR3 covers 15 residues. V dropped 0 bases and J dropped 0 bases, with 9 bases sitting between them. Looked up from germline, CDR1 is SGHRS and CDR2 is YFSETQ. The DNA of the CDR3 is TGCGCCAGCAGCTTGGGTCAGAACATGAACACTGAAGCTTTCTTT. Its translation is CASSLGQNMNTEAFF. Complete variable domain (other parts from reference TRBV5-1 and TRBJ1-1): KAGVTQTPRYLIKTRGQQVTLSCSPISGHRSVSWYQQTPGQGLQFLFEYFSETQRNKGNFPGRFSGRQFSNSRSEMNVSTLELGDSALYLCASSLGQNMNTEAFFGQGTRLTVV.

This clonotype appeared many times. The genes are TRBV28 and TRBJ1-5; D remains unclear. V was trimmed by 6 bases and J by 0 bases, leaving 12 bases between them. This CDR3 is built from 15 residues. Germline loops: CDR1 MDHEN, CDR2 SYDVKM. The CDR3 loop reads CASRPSGNSNQPQHF. CDR3 nucleotide sequence: TGTGCCAGCAGGCCTTCCGGGAATAGCAATCAGCCCCAGCATTTT.

The chain has TRBV29-1 and TRBJ1-1; the D gene is possibly TRBD1 (6 bases). Between the trimmed V and J ends, which lost 6 bases and 7 bases, there was a span of 15 bases. Germline V lookup: CDR1 SQVTM, CDR2 ANQGSEA. This CDR3 has 12 residues. The CDR3 bases are TGCAGCGTCCCCCGAGGACAGAGTGAAGCTTTCTTT. Amino acids: CSVPRGQSEAFF.

At least ten counts were recorded for this clonotype. The J gene is TRBJ1-5, the V gene TRBV12-3 or TRBV12-4; perhaps TRBD1 as D (5 bases). V was shortened by 1 base and J by 1 base, with 11 bases between the two germline ends. The CDR3 covers 16 residues. CDR3 region: CASSLGDGRSNQPQHF. The DNA for the CDR3 is TGTGCCAGCAGTTTAGGGGACGGACGCAGCAATCAGCCCCAGCATTTT.

Only a few counts were recorded for this clonotype. The rearrangement links TRBV27 to TRBJ1-1; possible D gene TRBD1, 6 bases. The CDR3 totals 14 residues. Germline assignment: CDR1 MNHEY and CDR2 SMNVEV (reference sequence). Trimming cost V 2 bases and J 4 bases, with 11 bases left between them. This CDR3 is CASSLDRTTTEAFF. The CDR3 DNA reads TGTGCCAGCAGTTTAGACAGGACAACCACTGAAGCTTTCTTT.

This chain joins TRBV19 and TRBJ2-7, with D uncertain. The V end lost 0 bases, the J end lost 0 bases, and 12 bases lay between the germline ends. The CDR3 is 16 residues long. The germline V gene has CDR1 LNHDA and CDR2 SQIVND (reference sequence). DNA for the CDR3: TGTGCCAGTAGTATAGATCCGGGTCAACCCTCCTACGAGCAGTACTTC. Its protein product is CASSIDPGQPSYEQYF.

The V and J genes are TRBV29-1 and TRBJ2-2, with TRBD2 matching 7 bases. CDR3 length equals 13 residues. The germline V gene has CDR1 SQVTM and CDR2 ANQGSEA. V was clipped by 6 bases and J by 5 bases; unmatched bases: 6. The CDR3 coding sequence is TGCAGCGTAGTCACGGGAGGAACCGGGGAGCTGTTTTTT. Its protein product is CSVVTGGTGELFF.

The V gene is TRBV7-2, the J gene TRBJ2-3; TRBD2 aligns across 10 bases. Germline V lookup: CDR1 SGHTA, CDR2 FQGNSA. The CDR3 runs 15 residues. V shed 6 bases and J 4 bases; nucleotides not matched to a gene: 7. The CDR3 here is CASRSTSGSADTQYF. Here the CDR3 DNA reads TGTGCCAGCAGATCGACTAGCGGGTCTGCAGATACGCAGTATTTT.

The genes are TRBV20-1 and TRBJ2-2, with 10 bases identical to TRBD2. Looked up from germline, CDR1 is DFQATT and CDR2 is SNEGSKA (reference sequence). J lost 7 bases, V lost 0 bases, and 5 bases had no gene match. This CDR3 is built from 15 residues. The DNA of the CDR3 is TGCAGTGCTAGAGAGAGCGGGAGGGCCGACGGGGAGCTGTTTTTT. Amino acids: CSARESGRADGELFF.

Only a few counts were recorded for this clonotype. This sequence joins TRBV27 and TRBJ2-7; D call uncertain. V lost 2 bases and J lost 5, with 10 bases in between. This CDR3 is built from 13 residues. Germline V gives CDR1 MNHEY, CDR2 SMNVEV (reference sequence). CDR3 DNA sequence: TGTGCCAGCAGTTTAGTGTTCCCCCACGAGCAGTACTTC. Translating gives CASSLVFPHEQYF.

This clonotype came up a few times. This chain connects TRBV12-3 or TRBV12-4 to TRBJ2-2, with a weak D call TRBD1 (5 bases). The CDR3 length is 14 residues. Deletions cut 2 bases from V and 6 bases from J, with 10 bases between. The CDR3 sequence is CASSLSLGPGELFF. The CDR3 DNA follows: TGTGCCAGCAGTTTATCGCTGGGGCCCGGGGAGCTGTTTTTT.

The sample holds many counts of this clonotype. For the CDR3, the DNA is TGTGCCAGCTTCGCCAGCAATCAGCCCCAGCATTTT. It yields the protein CASFASNQPQHF. The chain has TRBV28 and TRBJ1-5; no firm D call. Germline values: CDR1 MDHEN, CDR2 SYDVKM. CDR3 length: 12 residues. Trimming pared 8 bases from V and 1 base from J, leaving 6 bases between.

There are a few counts of this clonotype. The chain recombines TRBV3-1 with TRBJ1-5; D remains ambiguous. CDR1 and CDR2 from the germline V gene are LGHDT and YNNKEL (reference sequence). The CDR3 length is 14 residues. Trimming cost V 1 base and J 1 base, with 5 bases left between them. DNA for the CDR3: TGTGCCAGCAGCCAAGGACGGAGCAATCAGCCCCAGCATTTT. Translation gives CASSQGRSNQPQHF.

This clonotype was counted ten times or more. J is TRBJ1-2 and V is TRBV4-3; D is perhaps TRBD1 (5 bases). Trimming cost V 4 bases and J 3 bases, with 12 bases left between them. The CDR3 has 14 residues. Germline V gene lookup returns CDR1 LGHNA and CDR2 YSLEER. The CDR3 sequence is CASSPTGGHYGYTF. In nucleotides, the CDR3 is TGCGCCAGCAGCCCCACAGGTGGGCACTATGGCTACACCTTC.

The chain has TRBV27 and TRBJ2-1; 10 bases are shared with TRBD2. The CDR3 extends over 14 amino acids. J gave up 12 bases and V 6 bases, and 11 bases lay outside the gene matches. The V gene's germline CDR1 is MNHEY and CDR2 SMNVEV (reference sequence). CDR3 bases: TGTGCCAGCAGACAGGGGGACCTAGCGGGAGTGCAGTTCTTC. This translates into CASRQGDLAGVQFF.

Ten or more counts support this clonotype. The chain employs TRBV28 and TRBJ1-2; no definite D call. CDR1 is MDHEN and CDR2 is SYDVKM in the germline V gene. V was cut by 2 bases and J by 6 bases, with 13 bases left in between. The CDR3 extends over 14 amino acids. CDR3 nucleotide sequence: TGTGCCAGCAGTTTACCTACTATCACAGATGGCTACACCTTC. It encodes CASSLPTITDGYTF.